This TCR beta chain is drawn from a study of beta chain features in type 1 diabetes. V shed 5 bases and J 0 bases; nucleotides not matched to a gene: 10. Germline CDR1 reads SGHVS; CDR2 reads FNYEAQ. This CDR3 spans 17 amino acids. The sequenced template was cDNA made from the entire isolated RNA. Assay: immunoSEQ multiplex PCR; the TCRdb copy retains only in-frame clones and omits some. The table has under 950,000 clones, 17% seen once. The source is a woman aged 18-30 years in good health. The sequenced material came from naive CD4+ T cells from blood. This chain uses TRBV7-6 with TRBJ1-3, with 7 bases that match TRBD1. The CDR3 nucleotides are TGTGCCAGCAGCCCAGGAGGGGGCCTCAACTCTGGAAACACCATATATTTT. Amino acid sequence: CASSPGGGLNSGNTIYF.